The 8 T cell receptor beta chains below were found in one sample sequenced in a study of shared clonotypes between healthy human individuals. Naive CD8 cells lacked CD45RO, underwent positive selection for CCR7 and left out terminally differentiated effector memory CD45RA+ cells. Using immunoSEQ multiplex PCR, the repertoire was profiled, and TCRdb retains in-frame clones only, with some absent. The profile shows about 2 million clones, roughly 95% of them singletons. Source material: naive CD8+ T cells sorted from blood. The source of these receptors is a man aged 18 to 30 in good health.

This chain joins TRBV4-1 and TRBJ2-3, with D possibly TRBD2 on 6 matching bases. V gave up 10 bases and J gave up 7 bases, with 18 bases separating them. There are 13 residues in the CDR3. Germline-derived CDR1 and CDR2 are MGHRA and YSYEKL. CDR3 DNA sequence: TGCGCCATTTCGGGGGAAATTGGTAATACGCAGTATTTT. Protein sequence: CAISGEIGNTQYF.

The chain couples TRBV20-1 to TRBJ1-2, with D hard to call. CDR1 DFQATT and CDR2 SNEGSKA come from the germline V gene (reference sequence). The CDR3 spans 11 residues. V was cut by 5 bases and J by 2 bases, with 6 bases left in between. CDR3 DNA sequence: TGCAGTGCTCTAGTAAACTATGGCTACACCTTC. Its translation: CSALVNYGYTF.

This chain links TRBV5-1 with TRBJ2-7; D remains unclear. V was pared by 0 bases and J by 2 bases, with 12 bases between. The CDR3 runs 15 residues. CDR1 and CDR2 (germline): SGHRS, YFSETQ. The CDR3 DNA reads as TGCGCCAGCAGCTTGGCCGCGGCCAGCACCTACGAGCAGTACTTC. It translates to CASSLAAASTYEQYF.

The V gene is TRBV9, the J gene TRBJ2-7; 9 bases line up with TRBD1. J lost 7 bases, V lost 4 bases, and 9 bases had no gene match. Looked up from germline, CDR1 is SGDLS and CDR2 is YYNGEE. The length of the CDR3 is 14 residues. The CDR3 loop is CASSPGTGIEEQYF. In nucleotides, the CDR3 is TGTGCCAGCAGCCCCGGGACAGGGATCGAGGAGCAGTACTTC.

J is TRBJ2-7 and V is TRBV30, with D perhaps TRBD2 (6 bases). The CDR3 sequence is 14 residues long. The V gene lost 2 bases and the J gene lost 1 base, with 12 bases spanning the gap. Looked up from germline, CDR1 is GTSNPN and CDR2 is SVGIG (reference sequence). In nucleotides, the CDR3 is TGTGCCTGGAGTCCGCGGGGCGGTTCCTACGAGCAGTACTTC. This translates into CAWSPRGGSYEQYF. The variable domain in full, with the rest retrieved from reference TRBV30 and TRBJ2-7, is SQTIHQWPATLVQPVGSPLSLECTVEGTSNPNLYWYRQAAGRGLQLLFYSVGIGQISSEVPQNLSASRPQDRQFILSSKKLLLSDSGFYLCAWSPRGGSYEQYFGPGTRLTVT.

The CDR3, as DNA: TGTGCCAGCATGAGAGACGGAACCTACGAGCAGTACTTC. Translation gives CASMRDGTYEQYF. The chain is built from TRBV6-1 and TRBJ2-7; D uncertain. The germline V gene has CDR1 MNHNS and CDR2 SASEGT. The CDR3 is made up of 13 amino acids. V was pared by 7 bases and J by 2 bases, with 12 bases between.

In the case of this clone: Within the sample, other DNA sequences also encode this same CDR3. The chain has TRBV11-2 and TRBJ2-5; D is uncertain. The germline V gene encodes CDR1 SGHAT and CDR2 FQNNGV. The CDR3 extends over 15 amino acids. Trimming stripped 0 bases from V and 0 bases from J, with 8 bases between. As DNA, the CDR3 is TGTGCCAGCAGCTTAGATCCGGGTGACCAAGAGACCCAGTACTTC. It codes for CASSLDPGDQETQYF.

This chain's CDR3 is CSVVAPTGGNYGYTF. CDR3 DNA sequence: TGCAGCGTTGTTGCTCCGACCGGGGGTAACTATGGCTACACCTTC. The chain joins TRBV29-1 to TRBJ1-2; tentatively, D is TRBD1 (5 bases). Germline CDR1 and CDR2: SQVTM and ANQGSEA. The CDR3 totals 15 residues. V was pared by 4 bases and J by 1 base, with 16 bases between.